Here is one TCR beta chain with its context. Antigen: not known. The V and J ends lost 5 bases and 0 bases, in that order; junction bases with no gene match: 1. Germline V gene sequence: CDR1 KGHSH, CDR2 LQKENI. This CDR3 has 14 amino acids. Library preparation for TCR beta used quantitative 5'-RACE with molecular barcodes. TCRdb recomputed calls from the 5' RACE reads with MiXCR, one row per CDR3 protein. The data hold a few hundred thousand distinct CDR3 sequences, with approximately 10% observed a single time. This specimen belongs to a study of CD8 T cells in ankylosing spondylitis. Notes on the study in general: Disease-linked clones reportedly concentrated significantly in matched ankylosing spondylitis synovial fluid.

The clonotype comes from a male donor with ankylosing spondylitis or in good health (not recorded which). The genes are TRBV18 and TRBJ2-7; 10 bases fit TRBD2. Sequenced input: blood, either unsorted or a sorted T cell fraction (not recorded which). The CDR3 spells CASSTSGDSYEQYF. Written as DNA, the CDR3 is TGTGCCAGCTCAACTAGCGGGGACTCCTACGAGCAGTACTTC.